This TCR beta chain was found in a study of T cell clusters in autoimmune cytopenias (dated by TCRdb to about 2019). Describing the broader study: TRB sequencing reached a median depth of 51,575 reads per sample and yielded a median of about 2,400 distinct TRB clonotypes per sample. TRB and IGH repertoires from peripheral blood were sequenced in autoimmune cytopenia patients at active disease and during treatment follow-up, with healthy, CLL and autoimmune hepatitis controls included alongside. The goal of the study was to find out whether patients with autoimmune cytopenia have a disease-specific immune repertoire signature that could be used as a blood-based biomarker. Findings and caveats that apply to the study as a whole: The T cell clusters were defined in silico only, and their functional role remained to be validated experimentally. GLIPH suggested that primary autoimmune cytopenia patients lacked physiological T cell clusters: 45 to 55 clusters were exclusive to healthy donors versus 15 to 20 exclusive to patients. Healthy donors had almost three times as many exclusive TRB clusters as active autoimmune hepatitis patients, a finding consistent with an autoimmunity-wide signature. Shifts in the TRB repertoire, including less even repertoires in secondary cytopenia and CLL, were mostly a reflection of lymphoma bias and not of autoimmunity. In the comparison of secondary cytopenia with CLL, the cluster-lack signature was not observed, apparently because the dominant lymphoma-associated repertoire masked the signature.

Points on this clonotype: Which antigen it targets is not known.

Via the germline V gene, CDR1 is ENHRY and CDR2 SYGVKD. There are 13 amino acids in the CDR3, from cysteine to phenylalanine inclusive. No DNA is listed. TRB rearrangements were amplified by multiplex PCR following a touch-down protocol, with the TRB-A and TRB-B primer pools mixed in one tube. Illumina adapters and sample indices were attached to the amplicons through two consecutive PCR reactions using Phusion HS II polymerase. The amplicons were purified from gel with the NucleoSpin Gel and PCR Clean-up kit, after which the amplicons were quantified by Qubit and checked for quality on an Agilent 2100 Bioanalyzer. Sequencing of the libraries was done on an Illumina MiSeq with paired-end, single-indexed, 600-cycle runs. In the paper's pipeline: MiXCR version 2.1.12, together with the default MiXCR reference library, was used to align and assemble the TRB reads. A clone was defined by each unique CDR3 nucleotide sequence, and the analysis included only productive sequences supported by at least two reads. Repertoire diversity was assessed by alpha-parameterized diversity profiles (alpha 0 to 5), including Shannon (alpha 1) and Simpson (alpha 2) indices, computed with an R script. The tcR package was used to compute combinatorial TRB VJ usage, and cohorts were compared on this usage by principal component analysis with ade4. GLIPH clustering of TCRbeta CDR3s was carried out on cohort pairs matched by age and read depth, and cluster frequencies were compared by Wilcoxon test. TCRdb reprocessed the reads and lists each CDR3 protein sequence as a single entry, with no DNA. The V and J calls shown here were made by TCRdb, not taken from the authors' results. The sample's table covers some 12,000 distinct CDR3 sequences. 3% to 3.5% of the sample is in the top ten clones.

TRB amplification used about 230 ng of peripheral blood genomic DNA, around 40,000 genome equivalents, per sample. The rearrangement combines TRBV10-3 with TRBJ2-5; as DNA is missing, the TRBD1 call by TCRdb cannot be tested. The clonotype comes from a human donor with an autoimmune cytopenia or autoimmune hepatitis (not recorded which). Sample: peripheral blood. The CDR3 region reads CAISYRGKETQYF.